Listed here are 6 T cell receptor beta chains from one sample, sequenced in a study of CD8 T cells in Susac syndrome. RNA amounts of roughly 0.5 to 1 ug underwent reverse transcription with random hexamers. TCRdb analysed the immunoSEQ multiplex PCR reads with MiXCR anew, one entry per CDR3 protein. The profile shows over 350,000 distinct CDR3 sequences, around 83% of them singletons. Sequencing was performed on CD8+ T cells from PBMCs. The source is a human donor with multiple sclerosis.

The chain couples TRBV28 to TRBJ2-7; possibly TRBD1 for D (6 bases). This CDR3 spans 16 amino acids. Germline-derived CDR1 and CDR2 are MDHEN and SYDVKM. Trimming removed 4 bases from V and 5 bases from J, with 21 bases in between. In nucleotides, the CDR3 is TGTGCCAGCAGTTCATACCGGGACACCAAAACCGACGAGCAGTACTTC. Its translation: CASSSYRDTKTDEQYF.

The rearrangement joins TRBV3-1 to TRBJ2-2; a weak D match, TRBD2 (6 bases). V dropped 3 bases and J dropped 0 bases, with 11 bases sitting between them. This CDR3 has 16 amino acids. CDR1 and CDR2 (germline): LGHDT, YNNKEL (reference sequence). The DNA for the CDR3 is TGTGCCAGCAGCCAGGTCGGCGGGGCGAACACCGGGGAGCTGTTTTTT. Residues: CASSQVGGANTGELFF.

The chain links TRBV5-4 to TRBJ1-1; TRBD1 agrees at 10 bases. V lost 4 bases, J lost 9 bases, and 12 bases stayed unmatched. The CDR3 extends over 15 amino acids. Germline CDR1 reads SGHNT; CDR2 reads YYREEE (reference sequence). CDR3 residues: CASSPPTGTGEKAFF. The CDR3 region has the DNA TGTGCCAGCAGCCCGCCAACCGGGACAGGGGAAAAAGCTTTCTTT.

The genes are TRBV7-6 and TRBJ2-1; TRBD2 aligns across 9 bases. The CDR3 covers 17 residues. Germline V CDR1 and CDR2: SGHVS, FNYEAQ. The junction had 10 bases not matched to a gene; V was cut back by 5 bases and J by 2 bases. The chain's CDR3 is CASSPMTSGETYNEQFF. DNA of the CDR3: TGTGCCAGCAGCCCAATGACTAGCGGAGAGACCTACAATGAGCAGTTCTTC.

This clonotype came up a few times. This chain connects TRBV6-1 to TRBJ1-5; no clear D gene. Germline CDR1 MNHNS, CDR2 SASEGT. V was shortened by 3 bases and J by 2 bases, with 8 bases between the two germline ends. The CDR3 runs to 14 residues. As DNA, the CDR3 is TGTGCCAGCAGTGACCTTACGGGCAATCAGCCCCAGCATTTT. Translating gives CASSDLTGNQPQHF.

The chain links TRBV5-4 to TRBJ1-1, with TRBD1 as a possible D gene (6 bases). The CDR3 is 17 residues long. The V gene lost 0 bases and the J gene lost 3 bases, with 18 bases spanning the gap. Per the germline V gene, CDR1 is SGHNT and CDR2 is YYREEE (reference sequence). The DNA for the CDR3 is TGTGCCAGCAGCTTGGACATGGCAGGGGTGTTGGACACTGAAGCTTTCTTT. Its translation is CASSLDMAGVLDTEAFF.